These T cell receptor beta chains were read from a single sample in a study. Via MiXCR, TCRdb re-called the 5' RACE reads, giving one row per CDR3 protein. Of under 45,000 distinct CDR3 sequences in the sample, 30% were seen once. Sequenced material: tumor-infiltrating memory CD4+ T cells sorted from the breast tumor. The receptors shown here come from a female donor with breast cancer. Each CDR3 is given with its conserved first and last residue. Where a row states a size, it is once, few, many or the class of an expanded clone; other rows omit it.

v_call,j_call,clone_size,cdr3_aa
TRBV9,TRBJ2-3,-,CASSVVGSGGTDTQYF
TRBV4-3,TRBJ2-7,-,CASSQDFAQERPLDEQYF
TRBV7-3,TRBJ2-3,few,CASSPLGGNTDTQYF
TRBV7-8,TRBJ2-3,many,CASSFLGSPDTQYF
TRBV5-5,TRBJ1-1,-,CASSLGGGGATEAFF
TRBV4-3,TRBJ2-2,many,CASSPLAAGELFF
TRBV28,TRBJ1-3,-,CASSLKSSGNTIYF
TRBV7-8,TRBJ2-7,-,CASSLVGLDEQYF
TRBV12-3/TRBV12-4,TRBJ2-5,few,CASSSKRLAGGQRETQYF
TRBV4-1,TRBJ2-6,-,CASARGSGANVLTF
TRBV5-1,TRBJ2-3,-,CASSLLTRGAEDTQYF
TRBV28,TRBJ1-2,-,CASSLQGAANYGYTF
TRBV12-3/TRBV12-4,TRBJ2-7,-,CASSYRTPPYEQYF
TRBV28,TRBJ2-7,once,CASTQHGGSHF
TRBV7-3,TRBJ2-7,-,CASSSPDSYEQYF
TRBV20-1,TRBJ1-5,few,CSAQDRANQPQHF
TRBV2,TRBJ2-5,-,CASRTTRGWQTQYF
TRBV20-1,TRBJ1-1,-,CSARWKTGGAAAFF
TRBV9,TRBJ1-2,few,CASSVTPQGGDGYTF
TRBV25-1,TRBJ2-1,many,CAIGLGYEQFF
TRBV4-1,TRBJ1-4,few,CASSQDREKLFF
TRBV5-1,TRBJ1-2,many,CASSSPGHYTF
TRBV27,TRBJ2-5,once,CASSLGGGAFGETQYF